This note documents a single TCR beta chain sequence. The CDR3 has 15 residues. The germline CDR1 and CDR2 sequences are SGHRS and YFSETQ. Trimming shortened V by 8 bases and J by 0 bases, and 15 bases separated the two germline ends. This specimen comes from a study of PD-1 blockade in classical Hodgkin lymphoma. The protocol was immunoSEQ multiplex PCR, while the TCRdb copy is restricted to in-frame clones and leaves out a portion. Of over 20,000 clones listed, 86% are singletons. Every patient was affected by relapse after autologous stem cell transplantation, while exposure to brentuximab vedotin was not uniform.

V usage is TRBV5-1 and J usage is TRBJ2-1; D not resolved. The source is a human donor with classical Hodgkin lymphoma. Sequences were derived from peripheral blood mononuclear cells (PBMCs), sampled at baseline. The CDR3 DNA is TGCGCCAGTGACCCCGGGCTTAGCTCCTACAATGAGCAGTTCTTC. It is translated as CASDPGLSSYNEQFF.